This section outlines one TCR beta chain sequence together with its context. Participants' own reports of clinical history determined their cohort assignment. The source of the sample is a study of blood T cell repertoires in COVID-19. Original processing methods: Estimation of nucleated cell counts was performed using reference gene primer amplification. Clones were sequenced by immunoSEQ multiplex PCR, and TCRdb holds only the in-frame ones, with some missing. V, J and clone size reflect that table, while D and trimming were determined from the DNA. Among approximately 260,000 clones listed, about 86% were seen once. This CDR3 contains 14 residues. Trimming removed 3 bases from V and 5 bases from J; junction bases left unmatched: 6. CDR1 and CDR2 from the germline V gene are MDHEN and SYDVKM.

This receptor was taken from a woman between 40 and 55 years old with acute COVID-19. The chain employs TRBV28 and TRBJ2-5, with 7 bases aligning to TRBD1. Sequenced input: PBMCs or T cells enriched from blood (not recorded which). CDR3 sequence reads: CASSFGGQAETQYF. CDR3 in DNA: TGTGCCAGCAGTTTCGGTGGACAGGCGGAGACCCAGTACTTC.